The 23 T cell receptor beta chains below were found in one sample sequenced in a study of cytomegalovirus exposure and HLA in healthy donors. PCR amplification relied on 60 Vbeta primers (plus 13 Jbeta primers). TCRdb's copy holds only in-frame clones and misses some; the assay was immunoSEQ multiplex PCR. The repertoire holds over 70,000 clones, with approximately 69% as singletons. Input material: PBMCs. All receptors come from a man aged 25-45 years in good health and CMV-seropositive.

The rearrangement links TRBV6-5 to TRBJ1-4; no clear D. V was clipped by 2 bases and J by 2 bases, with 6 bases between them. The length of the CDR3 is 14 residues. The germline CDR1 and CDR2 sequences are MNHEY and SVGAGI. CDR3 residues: CASSYERTNEKLFF. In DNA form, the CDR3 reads TGTGCCAGCAGTTACGAACGGACTAATGAAAAACTGTTTTTT.

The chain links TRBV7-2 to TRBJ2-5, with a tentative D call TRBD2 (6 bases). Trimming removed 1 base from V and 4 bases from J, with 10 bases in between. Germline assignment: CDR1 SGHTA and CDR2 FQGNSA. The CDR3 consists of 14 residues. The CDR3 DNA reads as TGTGCCAGCAGCTTAGGTGCAGCGGGAGAGACCCAGTACTTC. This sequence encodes CASSLGAAGETQYF.

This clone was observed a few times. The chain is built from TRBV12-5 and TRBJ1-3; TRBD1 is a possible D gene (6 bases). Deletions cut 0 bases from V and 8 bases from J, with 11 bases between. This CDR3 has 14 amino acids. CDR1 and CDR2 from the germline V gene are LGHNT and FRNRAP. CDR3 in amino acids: CASGLVRGGYTIYF. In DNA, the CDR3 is TGTGCTAGTGGTTTGGTCAGGGGCGGATACACCATATATTTT. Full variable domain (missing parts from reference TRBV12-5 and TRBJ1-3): DARVTQTPRHKVTEMGQEVTMRCQPILGHNTVFWYRQTMMQGLELLAYFRNRAPLDDSGMPKDRFSAEMPDATLATLKIQPSEPRDSAVYFCASGLVRGGYTIYFGEGSWLTVV.

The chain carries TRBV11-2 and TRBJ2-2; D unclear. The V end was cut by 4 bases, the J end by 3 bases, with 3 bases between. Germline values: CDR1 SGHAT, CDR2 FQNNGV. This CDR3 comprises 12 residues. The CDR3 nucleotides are TGTGCCAGCAGCTCCGACACCGGGGAGCTGTTTTTT. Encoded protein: CASSSDTGELFF.

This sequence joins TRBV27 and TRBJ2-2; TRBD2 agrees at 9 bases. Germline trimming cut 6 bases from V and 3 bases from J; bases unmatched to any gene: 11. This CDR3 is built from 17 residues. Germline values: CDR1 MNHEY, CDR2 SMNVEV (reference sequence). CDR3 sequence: CASRGREGREDTGELFF. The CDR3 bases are TGTGCCAGCAGGGGGCGGGAGGGCCGCGAGGACACCGGGGAGCTGTTTTTT.

The CDR3 protein is CASSPNGGNEQFF. The CDR3 DNA is TGTGCCAGCAGCCCCAACGGGGGCAATGAGCAGTTCTTC. The chain carries TRBV4-2 and TRBJ2-1; possible D gene TRBD2, 6 bases. Germline values: CDR1 LGHNA, CDR2 YNFKEQ. This CDR3 region has 13 residues. Trimming removed 4 bases from V and 6 bases from J, with 10 bases in between.

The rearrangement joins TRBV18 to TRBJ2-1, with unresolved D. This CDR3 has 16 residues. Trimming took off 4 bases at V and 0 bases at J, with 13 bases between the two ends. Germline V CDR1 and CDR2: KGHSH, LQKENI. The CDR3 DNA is TGTGCCAGCTCACGTATGGCGGAAAGCTCCTACAATGAGCAGTTCTTC. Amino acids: CASSRMAESSYNEQFF.

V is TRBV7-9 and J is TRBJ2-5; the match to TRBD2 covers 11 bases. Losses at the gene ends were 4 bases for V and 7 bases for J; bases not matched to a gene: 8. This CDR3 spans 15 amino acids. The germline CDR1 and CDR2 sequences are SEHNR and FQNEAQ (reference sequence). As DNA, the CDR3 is TGTGCCAGCAGCTCACTAGCGGGAGAAGTTGGGACCCAGTACTTC. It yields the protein CASSSLAGEVGTQYF.

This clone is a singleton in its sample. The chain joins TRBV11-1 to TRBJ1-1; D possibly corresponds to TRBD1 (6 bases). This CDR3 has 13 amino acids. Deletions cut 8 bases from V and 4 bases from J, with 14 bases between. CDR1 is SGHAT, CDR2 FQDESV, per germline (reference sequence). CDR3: CASSRGILTEAFF. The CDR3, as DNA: TGTGCCAGCTCTAGGGGGATTCTCACTGAAGCTTTCTTT.

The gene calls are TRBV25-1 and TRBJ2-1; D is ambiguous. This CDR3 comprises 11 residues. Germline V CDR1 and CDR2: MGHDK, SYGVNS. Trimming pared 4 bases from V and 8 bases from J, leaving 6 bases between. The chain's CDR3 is CASSGLYEQFF. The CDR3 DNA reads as TGTGCCAGCAGTGGCCTATATGAGCAGTTCTTC.

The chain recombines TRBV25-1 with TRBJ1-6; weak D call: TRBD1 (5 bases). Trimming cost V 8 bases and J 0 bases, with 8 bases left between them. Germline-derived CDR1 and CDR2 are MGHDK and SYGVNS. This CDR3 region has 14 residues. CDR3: CASGQGSYNSPLHF. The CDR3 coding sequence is TGTGCCAGCGGCCAGGGCTCCTATAATTCACCCCTCCACTTT.

CDR3 sequence reads: CASARSSGELFF. CDR3 DNA: TGTGCCAGCGCCCGGAGTTCCGGGGAGCTGTTTTTT. V is TRBV6-5 and J is TRBJ2-2; no firm D call. CDR1 and CDR2 (germline): MNHEY, SVGAGI. V lost 8 bases and J 6 bases, leaving 10 bases between the germline ends. This CDR3 is 12 amino acids long.

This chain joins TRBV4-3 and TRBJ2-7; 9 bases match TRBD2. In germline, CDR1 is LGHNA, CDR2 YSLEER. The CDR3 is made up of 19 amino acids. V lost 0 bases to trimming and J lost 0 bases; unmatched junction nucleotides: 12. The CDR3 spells CASSQDFRLAGHFSYEQYF. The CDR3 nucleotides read TGCGCCAGCAGCCAAGATTTTCGGCTAGCGGGACACTTCTCCTACGAGCAGTACTTC.

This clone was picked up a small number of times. CDR3 coding DNA: TGTGCCAGCAGCTTAGGCGCTCGTCAGCCCCAGCATTTT. This encodes CASSLGARQPQHF. This chain links TRBV7-9 with TRBJ1-5; D remains ambiguous. Trimming left V 1 base short and J 6 bases short, with 7 bases between. There are 13 residues in the CDR3. Germline loops: CDR1 SEHNR, CDR2 FQNEAQ (reference sequence).

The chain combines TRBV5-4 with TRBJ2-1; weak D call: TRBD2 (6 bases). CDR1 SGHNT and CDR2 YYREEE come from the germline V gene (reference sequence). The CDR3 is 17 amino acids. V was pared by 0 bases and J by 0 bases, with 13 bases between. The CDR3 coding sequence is TGTGCCAGCAGCTTGGCCCTAGCGCCGAGCTCCTACAATGAGCAGTTCTTC. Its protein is CASSLALAPSSYNEQFF.

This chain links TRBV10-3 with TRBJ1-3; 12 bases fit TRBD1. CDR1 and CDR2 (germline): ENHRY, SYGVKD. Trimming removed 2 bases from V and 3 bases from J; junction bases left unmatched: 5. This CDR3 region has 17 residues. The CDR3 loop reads CAISEPGQGAGGNTIYF. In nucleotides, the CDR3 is TGTGCCATCAGTGAGCCGGGACAGGGGGCGGGTGGAAACACCATATATTTT.

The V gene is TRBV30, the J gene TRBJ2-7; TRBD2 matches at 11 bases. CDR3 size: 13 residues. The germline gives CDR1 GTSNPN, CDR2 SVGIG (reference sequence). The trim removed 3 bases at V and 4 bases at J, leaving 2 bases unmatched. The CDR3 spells CAWRSSGRYEQYF. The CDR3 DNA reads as TGTGCCTGGAGGTCTAGCGGGAGGTACGAGCAGTACTTC.

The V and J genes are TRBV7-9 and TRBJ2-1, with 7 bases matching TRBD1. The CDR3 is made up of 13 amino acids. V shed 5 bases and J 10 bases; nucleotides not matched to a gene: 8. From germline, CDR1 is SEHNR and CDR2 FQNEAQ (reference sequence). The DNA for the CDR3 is TGTGCCAGCAGCCCTCGACAGGGAAGCGAGCAGTTCTTC. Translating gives CASSPRQGSEQFF. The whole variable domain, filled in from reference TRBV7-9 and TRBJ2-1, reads DTGVSQNPRHKITKRGQNVTFRCDPISEHNRLYWYRQTLGQGPEFLTYFQNEAQLEKSRLLSDRFSAERPKGSFSTLEIQRTEQGDSAMYLCASSPRQGSEQFFGPGTRLTVL.

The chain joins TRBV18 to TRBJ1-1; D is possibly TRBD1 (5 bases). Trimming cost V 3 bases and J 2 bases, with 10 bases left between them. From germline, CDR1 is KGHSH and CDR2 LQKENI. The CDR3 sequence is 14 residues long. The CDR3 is CASSPGLVNTEAFF. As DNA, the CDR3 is TGTGCCAGCTCACCGGGACTAGTAAACACTGAAGCTTTCTTT.

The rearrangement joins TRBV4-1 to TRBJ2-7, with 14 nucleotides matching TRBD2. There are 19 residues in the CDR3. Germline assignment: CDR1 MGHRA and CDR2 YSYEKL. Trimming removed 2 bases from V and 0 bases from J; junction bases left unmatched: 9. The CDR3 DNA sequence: TGCGCCAGCAGCCAAAGACTAGCGGGAGGGCCTCTGAGCTCCTACGAGCAGTACTTC. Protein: CASSQRLAGGPLSSYEQYF.

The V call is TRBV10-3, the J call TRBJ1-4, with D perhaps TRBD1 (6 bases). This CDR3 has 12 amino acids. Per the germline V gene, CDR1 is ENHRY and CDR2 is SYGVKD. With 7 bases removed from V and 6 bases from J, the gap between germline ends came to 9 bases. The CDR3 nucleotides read TGTGCCATCAAAGGGGGGGATGAAAAACTGTTTTTT. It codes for CAIKGGDEKLFF.

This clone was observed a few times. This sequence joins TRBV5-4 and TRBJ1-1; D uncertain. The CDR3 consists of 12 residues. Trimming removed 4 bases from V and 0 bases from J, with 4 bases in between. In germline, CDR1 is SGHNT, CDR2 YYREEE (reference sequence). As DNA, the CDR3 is TGTGCCAGCAGCGACATGAACACTGAAGCTTTCTTT. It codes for CASSDMNTEAFF.

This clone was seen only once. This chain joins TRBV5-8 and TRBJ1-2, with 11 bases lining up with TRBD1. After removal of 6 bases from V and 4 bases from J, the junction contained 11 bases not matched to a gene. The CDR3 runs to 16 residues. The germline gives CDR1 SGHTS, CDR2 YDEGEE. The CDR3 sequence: CASTISRDRGAYGYTF. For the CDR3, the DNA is TGTGCCAGCACCATTAGCCGGGACAGGGGGGCCTATGGCTACACCTTC.